This record concerns one T cell receptor beta chain sequence. Its antigen specificity is not known. No base quality information exists; no much larger clone differs at one position. The data originate from a study of memory CD4+ T cells and cytomegalovirus serostatus (dated by TCRdb to about 2019). For the study in its entirety: The cohort included approximately 35 healthy adults from Belgium, of whom 9 were CMV seropositive and approximately 24 were CMV seronegative. To replicate a published TCR-based CMV serostatus classifier, the researchers sequenced the CD4+ memory TCRbeta repertoires of a Belgian cohort whose cytomegalovirus serostatus was known. Overall results and qualifications from the work: CMV serostatus prediction reached a median bootstrapped AUC of about 0.94 with the original framework and 0.9 to 0.93 with a US-trained random forest. The results were interpreted as suggesting that the CMV-associated TCR signature is largely present in the CD4+ memory repertoire. On the Belgian cohort, the classifier built on the original framework reached a median bootstrapped AUC of about 0.96, with a 95% CI of 0.76-1.00. Only CD4+CD45RO+ memory cells were sequenced, unlike the original study, which covered naive and memory CD4+ and CD8+ populations. Among the approximately 160 previously reported CMV-associated TCRbeta sequences, 67 showed up in the CD4+ memory repertoires, with each one found in between one and five individuals.

From a lookup of the germline V gene, CDR1 and CDR2 are LGHNA and YNFKEQ. V lost 1 base and J lost 4 bases, and the count of bases not matched to a germline gene is 8. The CDR3 starts with the cysteine, ends with the phenylalanine, and has 17 residues. The read is trimmed to its CDR3 DNA, 51 bases read in frame from base 1. The Quick-DNA Microprep Kit was used to extract genomic DNA from the sorted cells. Amplification of TCRbeta DNA was done with the immunoSEQ hsTCRbeta kit, following the protocol from the manufacturer. An Illumina MiSeq instrument was used to sequence the TCRbeta libraries. Regarding the original processing steps: Once out-of-frame sequences had been removed, millions of distinct TCRbeta sequences were left, which works out to an average of approximately 73,000 per individual. Each individual was scored according to the count of 150 to 200 previously reported CMV-associated TCRbeta sequences and the total productive distinct TCRbeta count. A beta-binomial model was reimplemented in Python, and scikit-learn random forests with default parameters were trained on US cohort data. Classifier performance on the Belgian cohort was summarized as median AUC with percentile confidence intervals calculated over 10,000 bootstrap iterations. Here the immuneACCESS table is served through TCRdb, limited to in-frame sequences with V and J called. Missing clones are a known gap in these copies; in checked studies unresolved V genes cover under half, and the rest lacks a known reason. V and J calls and clone size are as listed in that table; D and trimming were resolved from the DNA. Within this sample are tens of thousands of clones, with around four fifths of them counted one time only. About 1.3% of the sample rests with the top ten.

Single viable CD3+CD4+CD8-CD45RO+ cells were sorted as memory CD4+ T cells on a FACSAria II. CMV serostatus was assessed using a Roche Elecsys assay, by which serum IgG against CMV pp150, pp28, p38 and p52 was detected. Once the samples were thawed, total CD4+ T cells were enriched through positive selection using CD4 magnetic microbeads. The samples came from a separate study whose specific focus was interrogating the CD4+ T cell memory repertoire. Peripheral blood mononuclear cells were isolated and cryopreserved following standard operating procedures; serum was stored at -80 °C. The staining used CD3-PerCP (BW264/56), CD4-APC (RPA-T4), CD45RO-PE (UCHT1) and CD8-Pacific Orange (3B5) antibodies, and Sytox blue was used to exclude non-viable cells.

This chain joins TRBV4-2 to TRBJ2-5; 11 bases in between match TRBD2. The sample consisted of memory CD4+ T cells from blood. This sequence was found in an adult in good health and CMV-seropositive. The DNA reads TGTGCCAGCAGCCAAGTCCGTACTAGCGGGAGTCCAGAGACCCAGTACTTC. Protein translation: CASSQVRTSGSPETQYF.